These 16 T cell receptor beta chains were all obtained from the same sample, sequenced in a study of cytomegalovirus exposure and HLA in healthy donors. Primers included in the PCR were 60 Vbeta and 13 Jbeta primers. Clones were sequenced by immunoSEQ multiplex PCR, and TCRdb holds only the in-frame ones, with some missing. The sample carries some 190,000 clones, about three quarters recorded once. The sample was PBMCs. The receptors come from a man between 18 and 29 years old in good health and CMV-seronegative.

This clone has only a few counts. The identical CDR3 is also encoded by other nucleotide sequences in the sample. The V and J genes are TRBV6-1 and TRBJ1-6, with D perhaps TRBD1 (5 bases). Germline V gene sequence: CDR1 MNHNS, CDR2 SASEGT. The CDR3 has 15 residues. V shed 1 base and J shed 7 bases, with 11 bases lying between them. This chain's CDR3 is CASSEGRQGNSPLHF. CDR3 nucleotides: TGTGCCAGCAGTGAAGGGCGGCAGGGAAATTCACCCCTCCACTTT.

The V call is TRBV15, the J call TRBJ2-2; D unresolved. Germline loops: CDR1 LNHNV, CDR2 YYDKDF (reference sequence). This CDR3 is built from 14 residues. Trimming took off 0 bases at V and 2 bases at J, with 4 bases between the two ends. The DNA of the CDR3 is TGTGCCACCAGCAGAGATCTTAACACCGGGGAGCTGTTTTTT. This sequence encodes CATSRDLNTGELFF. The entire variable domain, with the rest obtained from reference TRBV15 and TRBJ2-2, is as follows: DAMVIQNPRYQVTQFGKPVTLSCSQTLNHNVMYWYQQKSSQAPKLLFHYYDKDFNNEADTPDNFQSRRPNTSFCFLDIRSPGLGDTAMYLCATSRDLNTGELFFGEGSRLTVL.

The chain is built from TRBV29-1 and TRBJ2-7; TRBD2 aligns across 9 bases. The CDR3 sequence is 14 residues long. Losses at the gene ends were 3 bases for V and 7 bases for J; bases not matched to a gene: 10. Germline values: CDR1 SQVTM, CDR2 ANQGSEA. CDR3 nucleotide sequence: TGCAGCGTTGATCCGGCGGGAGGGCCCGGGGAGCAGTACTTC. Protein product: CSVDPAGGPGEQYF.

This clone has just a few counts. This chain joins TRBV28 and TRBJ1-6; D may be TRBD1 (6 bases). V shed 4 bases and J shed 7 bases, with 23 bases lying between them. CDR3 length: 18 amino acids. Germline lookup yields CDR1 MDHEN and CDR2 SYDVKM. CDR3 in DNA: TGTGCCAGCAGTTGGGGGGGCTTTTCCGGGAGCCGGAATTCACCCCTCCACTTT. It is translated as CASSWGGFSGSRNSPLHF.

This sequence joins TRBV5-1 and TRBJ2-5; 11 bases are a match to TRBD2. V dropped 8 bases and J dropped 0; count of bases not matched to a gene: 9. The CDR3 is 16 amino acids. Germline V gene data show CDR1 as SGHRS and CDR2 as YFSETQ. This chain's CDR3 is CASRTASGGYQETQYF. For the CDR3, the DNA is TGCGCCAGTAGGACGGCTAGCGGGGGGTACCAAGAGACCCAGTACTTC.

The chain employs TRBV28 and TRBJ2-1; TRBD2 matches at 7 bases. Looked up from germline, CDR1 is MDHEN and CDR2 is SYDVKM. The CDR3 covers 15 residues. V shed 7 bases and J 4 bases; nucleotides not matched to a gene: 10. The CDR3 DNA follows: TGTGCCAGCATGGATGGCGGGAGATATTACAATGAGCAGTTCTTC. Its translation is CASMDGGRYYNEQFF.

This chain links TRBV19 with TRBJ1-6; TRBD1 agrees at 9 bases. Unmatched junction bases numbered 2, after V lost 6 bases and J lost 2 bases. This CDR3 region has 15 residues. Germline-derived CDR1 and CDR2 are LNHDA and SQIVND (reference sequence). The CDR3 nucleotides read TGTGCCAGTAGCCGACAGGGGGCCTATAATTCACCCCTCCACTTT. Translated, it gives CASSRQGAYNSPLHF.

This chain connects TRBV9 to TRBJ1-4; maybe TRBD1 (5 bases). In germline, CDR1 is SGDLS, CDR2 YYNGEE. CDR3 length: 15 amino acids. The germline V and J ends were trimmed by 0 bases and 4 bases, with 10 bases remaining between them. This CDR3 is CASSVEPGLNEKLFF. DNA of the CDR3: TGTGCCAGCAGCGTAGAGCCAGGGCTTAATGAAAAACTGTTTTTT.

The CDR3 DNA reads TGTGCCAGCAGTGAGTCACCCGGCGAGCAGTACTTC. It codes for CASSESPGEQYF. The rearrangement joins TRBV2 to TRBJ2-7; D unclear. This CDR3 has 12 amino acids. Germline V CDR1 and CDR2: SNHLY, FYNNEI. V lost 3 bases to trimming and J lost 6 bases, with 9 bases between them.

This clone was found a few times. The chain employs TRBV5-8 and TRBJ1-5; weak D call: TRBD1 (5 bases). Trimming removed 1 base from V and 6 bases from J, with 17 bases in between. In germline, CDR1 is SGHTS, CDR2 YDEGEE. The CDR3 is 16 residues long. The CDR3 is CASSLRLAGISQPQHF. CDR3 coding DNA: TGTGCCAGCAGCTTGAGGCTGGCAGGGATTAGTCAGCCCCAGCATTTT.

The chain combines TRBV7-9 with TRBJ1-1; D remains ambiguous. This CDR3 has 12 amino acids. Germline V lookup: CDR1 SEHNR, CDR2 FQNEAQ (reference sequence). V dropped 2 bases and J dropped 6 bases, with 7 bases sitting between them. CDR3 in amino acids: CASSLSVAEAFF. CDR3 coding DNA: TGTGCCAGCAGCTTATCCGTTGCTGAAGCTTTCTTT.

The rearrangement joins TRBV5-4 to TRBJ2-5; no clear D gene. The end of the DNA fits TRBJ2-7 better, so the J call may be wrong. Germline CDR1 reads SGHNT; CDR2 reads YYREEE (reference sequence). CDR3 length: 14 amino acids. The CDR3 DNA is TGTGCCAGCAGCTCCCCCGGCGGCTCCTACGAGCAGTACTTC. It is translated as CASSSPGGSYEQYF.

This clone was counted a single time. V gene TRBV6-5 combines with J gene TRBJ1-3, with 8 bases identical to TRBD1. The length of the CDR3 is 14 residues. V dropped 5 bases and J dropped 9; count of bases not matched to a gene: 9. CDR1 and CDR2 (germline): MNHEY, SVGAGI. The DNA for the CDR3 is TGTGCCAGCAGTATGACAGGGGATGTGGGCACCATATATTTT. This encodes CASSMTGDVGTIYF.

V gene TRBV29-1 combines with J gene TRBJ1-1; no clear D gene. The ends were cut back, 0 bases at V and 10 bases at J, with 12 bases in the middle. The V gene's germline CDR1 is SQVTM and CDR2 ANQGSEA. This CDR3 is built from 12 residues. The CDR3 DNA sequence: TGCAGCGTTGAAGAAACTCGGGGTGGAGCTTTCTTT. This translates into CSVEETRGGAFF.

Remarks on this clone: Relative to the germline gene, one junction end is altered; a read error may explain this. Other DNA sequences from this sample encode an identical CDR3 as well. V and J are TRBV2 and TRBJ1-6; the match to TRBD1 covers 7 bases. The CDR3 is made up of 15 amino acids. CDR1 is SNHLY and CDR2 is FYNNEI in the germline V gene. The CDR3 protein is CASRARTGANSPLHF. CDR3 nucleotide sequence: TGTGCCAGCAGAGCCAGGACAGGCGCCAATTCCCCCCTCCACTTT.

V and J are TRBV27 and TRBJ2-7; 9 nucleotides line up with TRBD2. Germline assignment: CDR1 MNHEY and CDR2 SMNVEV (reference sequence). Unmatched junction bases numbered 11, after V lost 6 bases and J lost 2 bases. CDR3 length equals 16 residues. The CDR3: CASSYLTSGNPYEQYF. The CDR3 DNA follows: TGTGCCAGCAGCTACCTGACTAGCGGAAACCCCTACGAGCAGTACTTC.